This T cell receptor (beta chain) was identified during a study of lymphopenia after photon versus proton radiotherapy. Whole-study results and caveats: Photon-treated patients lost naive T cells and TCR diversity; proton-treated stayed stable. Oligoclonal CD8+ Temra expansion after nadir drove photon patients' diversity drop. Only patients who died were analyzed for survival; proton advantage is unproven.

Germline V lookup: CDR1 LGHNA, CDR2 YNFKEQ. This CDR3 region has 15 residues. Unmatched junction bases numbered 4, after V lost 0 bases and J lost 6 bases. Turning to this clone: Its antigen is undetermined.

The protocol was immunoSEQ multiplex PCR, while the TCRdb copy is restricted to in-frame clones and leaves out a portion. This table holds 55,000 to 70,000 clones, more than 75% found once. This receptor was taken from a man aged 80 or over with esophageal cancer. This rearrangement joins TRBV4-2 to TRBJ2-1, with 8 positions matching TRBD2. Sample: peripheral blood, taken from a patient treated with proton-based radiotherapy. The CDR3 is CASSQDPGTSNEQFF. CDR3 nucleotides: TGTGCCAGCAGCCAAGATCCCGGGACTAGCAATGAGCAGTTCTTC.